A single sample gave rise to the 5 T cell receptor beta chains below, sequenced in a study of blood T cell repertoires in COVID-19. Produced via immunoSEQ multiplex PCR; TCRdb's table is partial and in-frame only. This repertoire shows about 6,800 clones, 80% to 90% found once; its top ten account for less than 5%. Sequences were obtained from peripheral blood. The receptor source for this set is an older man with active COVID-19.

The J gene is TRBJ2-3, the V gene TRBV9; D uncertain. This CDR3 contains 13 residues. V lost 1 base and J 2 bases, leaving 5 bases between the germline ends. Germline V CDR1 and CDR2: SGDLS, YYNGEE. DNA for the CDR3: TGTGCCAGCAGCGTACAGAACACAGATACGCAGTATTTT. Residues: CASSVQNTDTQYF.

The gene calls are TRBV6-2 or TRBV6-3 and TRBJ1-3; no firm D call. The CDR3 spans 12 residues. Trimming took off 6 bases at V and 8 bases at J, with 11 bases between the two ends. CDR1 is MNHEY and CDR2 is SVGEGT in the germline V gene. As DNA, the CDR3 is TGTGCCAGCAGCCCTACTGAAGACACCATATATTTT. Amino acids: CASSPTEDTIYF.

The chain joins TRBV5-4 to TRBJ2-2; D unresolved. The germline CDR1 and CDR2 sequences are SGHNT and YYREEE (reference sequence). V lost 3 bases to trimming and J lost 0 bases, with 9 bases between them. The CDR3 runs to 15 residues. Here the CDR3 reads CASSSGKTNTGELFF. CDR3 coding DNA: TGTGCCAGCAGCTCTGGCAAAACGAACACCGGGGAGCTGTTTTTT.

The chain couples TRBV20-1 to TRBJ2-1, with D maybe TRBD2 (6 bases). CDR1 is DFQATT and CDR2 is SNEGSKA in the germline V gene (reference sequence). V lost 3 bases and J 3 bases, leaving 15 bases between the germline ends. This CDR3 is 15 amino acids long. As DNA, the CDR3 is TGCAGTGCTAGTGTTTTAGCGGATTACTACAATGAGCAGTTCTTC. Translation gives CSASVLADYYNEQFF.

V and J are TRBV5-1 and TRBJ1-2; 7 bases match TRBD1. The V and J ends lost 4 bases and 5 bases, in that order; junction bases with no gene match: 8. CDR3 length: 14 amino acids. Germline loops: CDR1 SGHRS, CDR2 YFSETQ. As DNA, the CDR3 is TGCGCCAGCAGCCAAGCAGGGGGGATGTATGGCTACACCTTC. Its protein product is CASSQAGGMYGYTF.